The 28 T cell receptor beta chains below were found in one sample sequenced in a study of blood T cell repertoires in COVID-19. This table comes from immunoSEQ multiplex PCR, and its TCRdb copy is limited to in-frame clones, with some not included. Of 440,000 or so clones listed, 89% were seen once; the top ten hold under 2%. Sequencing was performed on peripheral blood. The receptors here all came from a woman aged 40 to 50 with COVID-19, enrolled during active disease.

On this clone: Other DNA sequences within the sample encode an identical CDR3. The chain is built from TRBV28 and TRBJ2-7; D unresolved. CDR3 length: 12 amino acids. CDR1 and CDR2 from the germline V gene are MDHEN and SYDVKM. The V end lost 1 base, the J end lost 3 bases, and 4 bases lay between the germline ends. CDR3 sequence: CASSLSGYEQYF. The CDR3 DNA reads as TGTGCCAGCAGTTTATCCGGCTACGAGCAGTACTTC.

This chain connects TRBV18 to TRBJ1-1, with D possibly TRBD1 on 6 matching bases. The V end lost 3 bases, the J end lost 0 bases, and 11 bases lay between the germline ends. From germline, CDR1 is KGHSH and CDR2 LQKENI. This CDR3 spans 15 amino acids. CDR3: CASSPQQGLNTEAFF. The CDR3 bases are TGTGCCAGCTCACCTCAGCAGGGGTTGAACACTGAAGCTTTCTTT.

This sequence joins TRBV9 and TRBJ1-4, with D maybe TRBD1 (5 bases). Trimming cost V 0 bases and J 1 base, with 10 bases left between them. The CDR3 consists of 16 residues. Germline V gene sequence: CDR1 SGDLS, CDR2 YYNGEE. CDR3 nucleotides: TGTGCCAGCAGCGTAGAGGGGAAAGGAACTAATGAAAAACTGTTTTTT. This translates into CASSVEGKGTNEKLFF. The variable domain in full, completed from reference TRBV9 and TRBJ1-4, reads DSGVTQTPKHLITATGQRVTLRCSPRSGDLSVYWYQQSLDQGLQFLIQYYNGEERAKGNILERFSAQQFPDLHSELNLSSLELGDSALYFCASSVEGKGTNEKLFFGSGTQLSVL.

This sequence joins TRBV18 and TRBJ2-1; 7 bases line up with TRBD2. With 2 bases clipped from V and 8 bases from J, the junction kept 9 bases outside the gene matches. Germline V gene sequence: CDR1 KGHSH, CDR2 LQKENI. The CDR3 consists of 15 residues. The CDR3, as DNA: TGTGCCAGCTCACCAGACCCAGCGGGAAGGTATGAGCAGTTCTTC. Translated, it gives CASSPDPAGRYEQFF.

The J gene is TRBJ2-1, the V gene TRBV5-1; D is unresolved. The CDR3 extends over 15 amino acids. Looked up from germline, CDR1 is SGHRS and CDR2 is YFSETQ. V lost 0 bases to trimming and J lost 0 bases, with 7 bases between them. CDR3 DNA sequence: TGCGCCAGCAGCTTGGAGGCTAGCTCCTACAATGAGCAGTTCTTC. Protein: CASSLEASSYNEQFF.

The genes are TRBV5-1 and TRBJ2-4; maybe TRBD1 (5 bases). V lost 0 bases and J 1 base, leaving 11 bases between the germline ends. The germline gives CDR1 SGHRS, CDR2 YFSETQ. This CDR3 spans 16 amino acids. The CDR3 DNA sequence: TGCGCCAGCAGCTTGGTGGAAGGGGCCGCCAAAAACATTCAGTACTTC. Residues: CASSLVEGAAKNIQYF.

This clone was observed a single time. The CDR3 DNA reads as TGTGCCAGCAGCCCGGGACTAGCGGGGGTTGAGACCCAGTACTTC. Amino acid sequence: CASSPGLAGVETQYF. The chain employs TRBV7-3 and TRBJ2-5; TRBD2 aligns across 14 bases. From germline, CDR1 is SGHTA and CDR2 FQGTGA. After removal of 5 bases from V and 5 bases from J, the junction contained 4 bases not matched to a gene. The CDR3 consists of 15 residues. Together with reference TRBV7-3 and TRBJ2-5, the CDR3 gives the full variable domain: GAGVSQTPSNKVTEKGKYVELRCDPISGHTALYWYRQSLGQGPEFLIYFQGTGAADDSGLPNDRFFAVRPEGSVSTLKIQRTERGDSAVYLCASSPGLAGVETQYFGPGTRLLVL.

The genes are TRBV7-2 and TRBJ2-5, with D unclear. The CDR3 has 15 residues. V lost 1 base and J 5 bases, leaving 14 bases between the germline ends. Germline V lookup: CDR1 SGHTA, CDR2 FQGNSA. The CDR3 sequence: CASSLGALNRETQYF. Here the CDR3 DNA reads TGTGCCAGCAGCTTAGGGGCATTAAACCGGGAGACCCAGTACTTC.

This clone was seen only a few times. This rearrangement joins TRBV4-3 to TRBJ1-1; TRBD1 matches 7 bases. This CDR3 has 14 residues. Germline-derived CDR1 and CDR2 are LGHNA and YSLEER. Trimming removed 10 bases from V and 1 base from J; junction bases left unmatched: 9. The CDR3 spells CATSTGAQNTEAFF. The CDR3 DNA is TGCGCCACCTCAACAGGGGCTCAGAACACTGAAGCTTTCTTT.

This chain links TRBV18 with TRBJ2-3; possible D gene TRBD2, 5 bases. CDR3 length equals 15 residues. Trimming removed 4 bases at V and 5 bases at J, with 16 bases between. Germline V gene data show CDR1 as KGHSH and CDR2 as LQKENI. Written as DNA, the CDR3 is TGTGCCAGCTCACTAGGACTTTACGCCGGAGATACGCAGTATTTT. Its protein product is CASSLGLYAGDTQYF.

The J gene is TRBJ2-3, the V gene TRBV7-6; 12 nucleotides agree with TRBD1. The CDR3 sequence is 18 residues long. Unmatched junction bases numbered 11, after V lost 7 bases and J lost 0 bases. Germline V CDR1 and CDR2: SGHVS, FNYEAQ. Written as DNA, the CDR3 is TGTGCCAGCATAGAGGGACAGGGGGCTGAGTATAGCACAGATACGCAGTATTTT. This encodes CASIEGQGAEYSTDTQYF.

The chain is built from TRBV19 and TRBJ1-1; 12 bases map to TRBD1. CDR3 size: 17 residues. The V gene's germline CDR1 is LNHDA and CDR2 SQIVND (reference sequence). The trim removed 4 bases at V and 7 bases at J, leaving 13 bases unmatched. The CDR3 spells CASSNLGTGGARDEAFF. In nucleotides, the CDR3 is TGTGCCAGTAGTAATCTAGGGACAGGGGGCGCCCGGGATGAAGCTTTCTTT.

Here the CDR3 reads CASRMNPLQQVAKNIQYF. CDR3 bases: TGCGCCAGCAGGATGAATCCGCTTCAACAGGTAGCCAAAAACATTCAGTACTTC. The chain recombines TRBV5-1 with TRBJ2-4; D might be TRBD1 (5 bases). Looked up from germline, CDR1 is SGHRS and CDR2 is YFSETQ. The length of the CDR3 is 18 residues. Deletions cut 5 bases from V and 0 bases from J, with 21 bases between. Full variable domain (rest looked up from reference TRBV5-1 and TRBJ2-4): KAGVTQTPRYLIKTRGQQVTLSCSPISGHRSVSWYQQTPGQGLQFLFEYFSETQRNKGNFPGRFSGRQFSNSRSEMNVSTLELGDSALYLCASRMNPLQQVAKNIQYFGAGTRLSVL.

The V call is TRBV2, the J call TRBJ1-2, with 11 bases matching TRBD1. Unmatched junction bases numbered 8, after V lost 6 bases and J lost 8 bases. The CDR3 totals 14 residues. Looked up from germline, CDR1 is SNHLY and CDR2 is FYNNEI. The CDR3, as DNA: TGTGCCAGCAGCCCGGACAGGGGGCCACCCGGCTACACCTTC. Translating gives CASSPDRGPPGYTF.

This chain uses TRBV19 with TRBJ1-3; D might be TRBD1 (6 bases). The V end was cut by 5 bases, the J end by 0 bases, with 14 bases between. CDR1 LNHDA and CDR2 SQIVND come from the germline V gene (reference sequence). The CDR3 covers 16 residues. The CDR3 spells CASSAMRTASGNTIYF. In DNA form, the CDR3 reads TGTGCCAGTAGTGCGATGAGGACAGCCTCTGGAAACACCATATATTTT.

The rearrangement joins TRBV25-1 to TRBJ1-1, with D possibly being TRBD1 (5 bases). Germline V gene sequence: CDR1 MGHDK, CDR2 SYGVNS. V dropped 7 bases and J dropped 10 bases, with 10 bases sitting between them. The CDR3 extends over 10 amino acids. The CDR3 sequence: CASIQARAFF. The CDR3 DNA sequence: TGTGCCAGCATACAGGCCCGAGCTTTCTTT.

There are a few counts of this clone. The V gene is TRBV27, the J gene TRBJ2-7; 8 bases match TRBD2. The CDR3 is 14 residues long. Germline V gene lookup returns CDR1 MNHEY and CDR2 SMNVEV (reference sequence). Trimming took 5 bases from V and 0 from J; bases not matched to a gene: 3. CDR3 bases: TGTGCCAGCAGTACGGGAGGGACCTCCTACGAGCAGTACTTC. It is translated as CASSTGGTSYEQYF.

This clone came up a few times. The CDR3 nucleotides read TGTGCCAGCAGCCAGGGGGCGGTTGGCTACACCTTC. This translates into CASSQGAVGYTF. V usage is TRBV28 and J usage is TRBJ1-2; 8 bases map to TRBD1. The CDR3 sequence is 12 residues long. Germline CDR1 reads MDHEN; CDR2 reads SYDVKM. V was clipped by 6 bases and J by 7 bases; unmatched bases: 4.

The chain couples TRBV5-1 to TRBJ2-1; D possibly corresponds to TRBD1 (6 bases). The ends were cut back, 0 bases at V and 3 bases at J, with 19 bases in the middle. Germline loops: CDR1 SGHRS, CDR2 YFSETQ. The CDR3 has 18 amino acids. The CDR3 DNA reads TGCGCCAGCAGCTTGGATATACCAACAGGGTCTGGCTACAATGAGCAGTTCTTC. It codes for CASSLDIPTGSGYNEQFF.

This chain uses TRBV19 with TRBJ1-3, with a weak D call TRBD1 (5 bases). V was clipped by 3 bases and J by 2 bases, with 11 bases between them. The CDR3 spans 15 residues. Per the germline V gene, CDR1 is LNHDA and CDR2 is SQIVND (reference sequence). CDR3 DNA: TGTGCCAGTAGTATTGCGCGGGGACCTGGAAACACCATATATTTT. This translates into CASSIARGPGNTIYF.

J is TRBJ1-6 and V is TRBV19; 7 bases align to TRBD1. Germline-derived CDR1 and CDR2 are LNHDA and SQIVND (reference sequence). CDR3 size: 17 residues. The trim removed 2 bases at V and 4 bases at J, leaving 8 bases unmatched. The CDR3 DNA reads TGTGCCAGTAGTATACTTCCGACAGGGAAATATAATTCACCCCTCCACTTT. Translated, it gives CASSILPTGKYNSPLHF.

The CDR3, as DNA: TGTGCCAGCAGCCTGAACTTACCGAGCTCTGGAAACACCATATATTTT. This codes for CASSLNLPSSGNTIYF. This chain joins TRBV6-6 and TRBJ1-3; D is uncertain. Germline V CDR1 and CDR2: MNHNY, SVGAGI (reference sequence). The CDR3 has 16 amino acids. Trimming shortened V by 6 bases and J by 0 bases, and 15 bases separated the two germline ends.

This clone was seen just once. The chain uses TRBV18 and TRBJ1-1; D unclear. This CDR3 has 12 amino acids. Germline assignment: CDR1 KGHSH and CDR2 LQKENI. Trimming took off 5 bases at V and 7 bases at J, with 11 bases between the two ends. The CDR3 reads CASSSDIVEAFF. The DNA of the CDR3 is TGTGCCAGCTCATCTGACATAGTTGAAGCTTTCTTT.

The V and J genes are TRBV7-2 and TRBJ2-3; D might be TRBD2 (6 bases). With 3 bases removed from V and 2 bases from J, the gap between germline ends came to 15 bases. The V gene's germline CDR1 is SGHTA and CDR2 FQGNSA. CDR3 length equals 16 residues. The CDR3 nucleotides read TGTGCCAGCAGCTTTAGGCGGGGTACCTCCACAGATACGCAGTATTTT. Protein sequence: CASSFRRGTSTDTQYF.

The chain joins TRBV7-2 to TRBJ2-7; TRBD2 aligns across 7 bases. Germline CDR1 is SGHTA and CDR2 is FQGNSA. V dropped 1 base and J dropped 4; count of bases not matched to a gene: 10. This CDR3 spans 16 amino acids. CDR3 sequence: CASSLDLREGLYEQYF. Here the CDR3 DNA reads TGTGCCAGCAGCTTAGATTTGAGGGAGGGATTATACGAGCAGTACTTC. Full variable domain (rest looked up from reference TRBV7-2 and TRBJ2-7): GAGVSQSPSNKVTEKGKDVELRCDPISGHTALYWYRQSLGQGLEFLIYFQGNSAPDKSGLPSDRFSAERTGGSVSTLTIQRTQQEDSAVYLCASSLDLREGLYEQYFGPGTRLTVT.

The chain carries TRBV12-5 and TRBJ1-4, with D possibly being TRBD1 (6 bases). This CDR3 region has 14 residues. Germline CDR1 is LGHNT and CDR2 is FRNRAP. Trimming took 6 bases from V and 0 from J, leaving 8 bases between them. The CDR3 spells CASGQGTTNEKLFF. CDR3 nucleotide sequence: TGTGCTAGTGGCCAGGGGACAACTAATGAAAAACTGTTTTTT.

The V call is TRBV7-2, the J call TRBJ1-4; tentative D call: TRBD1 (6 bases). The ends were cut back, 2 bases at V and 4 bases at J, with 11 bases in the middle. There are 15 residues in the CDR3. Per germline, CDR1 SGHTA and CDR2 FQGNSA. For the CDR3, the DNA is TGTGCCAGCAGCTTATTGGGAGGGGGTAATGAAAAACTGTTTTTT. Its protein product is CASSLLGGGNEKLFF.

The gene calls are TRBV28 and TRBJ1-2; tentatively, D is TRBD1 (5 bases). The V end lost 6 bases, the J end lost 4 bases, and 18 bases lay between the germline ends. Per the germline V gene, CDR1 is MDHEN and CDR2 is SYDVKM. CDR3 length equals 15 residues. CDR3 bases: TGTGCCAGCAGGGGGGGACGGATTGTGGCCTATGGCTACACCTTC. Encoded protein: CASRGGRIVAYGYTF.